This entry is about one T cell receptor (beta chain). The record originates from a study of blood T cell repertoires in COVID-19. The wider study: T cells, B-cell-depleted T cells, or PBMCs provided the cDNA or gDNA that served as material.

Assay: immunoSEQ multiplex PCR; the TCRdb copy retains only in-frame clones and omits some. The sample lists about 20,000 clones; around 89% were seen once. Participant-given clinical history determined each cohort assignment. Two negative PCRs, clearance, or symptom resolution were required of recovered Cohort 3 donors. The V gene lost 0 bases and the J gene lost 1 base, with 12 bases spanning the gap. The V gene's germline CDR1 is LGHNA and CDR2 YSLEER. This CDR3 contains 16 residues. Specimen: PBMCs or T cells enriched from blood (not recorded which). This receptor was obtained from a woman aged 25 to 39 who had recovered from COVID-19. This chain uses TRBV4-3 with TRBJ1-2; tentative D call: TRBD1 (6 bases). CDR3 in DNA: TGCGCCAGCAGCCAAGAACCAGGGGCGAATAACTATGGCTACACCTTC. Its protein is CASSQEPGANNYGYTF.